This T cell receptor (beta chain) appears in the sequencing data of a study of blood T cells in healthy people across ages. This clonotype appeared a few times. Using a J-beta primer mix together with a sample-barcoded 5' primer, a second PCR was run for roughly 7 to 12 cycles. Researchers report that a template-switch adaptor with 12 random nucleotides tagged each cDNA molecule. TCRdb re-called the 5' RACE reads with MiXCR, one entry per CDR3 protein. The sample records over 750,000 distinct CDR3 sequences, 25% being singletons. Germline lookup yields CDR1 DFQATT and CDR2 SNEGSKA (reference sequence). The CDR3 spans 12 residues. V was clipped by 5 bases and J by 7 bases, with 12 bases between them. This sample also belongs to another study, concerning T cells of mothers and their children. That investigation notes: Five or six children, together with their three healthy Caucasian mothers, made up the donors.

The genes are TRBV20-1 and TRBJ2-1; weak D call: TRBD2 (5 bases). This TCR derives from a boy between 5 and 17 years old in good health. The specimen was blood. In DNA, the CDR3 is TGCAGTGCTCGCCCATGGACTAATGAGCAGTTCTTC. This codes for CSARPWTNEQFF.